These 14 T cell receptor beta chains came from one sample sequenced in a study of blood T cell repertoires in COVID-19 (dated by TCRdb to between 2020 and 2021). The library was generated by the immunoSEQ multiplex PCR assay. The clones in this table, taken by TCRdb from immuneACCESS, are in-frame only. Not every clone is retained; where verified, under half of the shortfall comes from an unresolved V gene, and the cause of the rest is unknown. A total of roughly 250,000 clones appear in this sample, 70% to 90% of them only once. The ten biggest clones cover more than 0.75% of the sample. Sequenced material: peripheral blood. These receptors all come from a man aged 35 to 55 with acute or convalescent COVID-19.

The chain links TRBV5-8 to TRBJ2-3, with 10 nucleotides matching TRBD2. Germline trimming cut 8 bases from V and 1 base from J; bases unmatched to any gene: 1. Germline CDR1 SGHTS, CDR2 YDEGEE. This CDR3 region has 13 residues. Here the CDR3 reads CARGLAGTDTQYF. The CDR3 nucleotides read TGTGCCAGAGGACTAGCGGGCACAGATACGCAGTATTTT.

The rearrangement joins TRBV6-4 to TRBJ2-3; the D gene is possibly TRBD1 (6 bases). Trimming pared 6 bases from V and 3 bases from J, leaving 13 bases between. Per the germline V gene, CDR1 is MRHNA and CDR2 is SNTAGT. CDR3 size: 14 residues. The CDR3 here is CASSRDTRTDTQYF. As DNA, the CDR3 is TGTGCCAGCAGCCGGGACACCAGAACAGATACGCAGTATTTT.

V usage is TRBV11-3 and J usage is TRBJ2-5; 9 bases are a match to TRBD2. This CDR3 has 17 residues. After removal of 2 bases from V and 9 bases from J, the junction contained 16 bases not matched to a gene. Germline V lookup: CDR1 SGHNT, CDR2 YENEEA. The CDR3 reads CASSLPHSGGQSWSQYF. The CDR3 DNA reads as TGTGCCAGCAGCTTACCTCATAGCGGGGGCCAATCTTGGTCCCAGTACTTC. The entire variable domain, with the rest obtained from reference TRBV11-3 and TRBJ2-5, is as follows: EAGVVQSPRYKIIEKKQPVAFWCNPISGHNTLYWYLQNLGQGPELLIRYENEEAVDDSQLPKDRFSAERLKGVDSTLKIQPAELGDSAVYLCASSLPHSGGQSWSQYFGPGTRLLVL.

This clone was seen once. This sequence joins TRBV6-5 and TRBJ1-5; D might be TRBD1 (5 bases). This CDR3 is 15 amino acids long. Trimming removed 6 bases from V and 0 bases from J, with 12 bases in between. Germline V gives CDR1 MNHEY, CDR2 SVGAGI. CDR3 DNA: TGTGCCAGCAGCCCCTGGGGGGATAGCAATCAGCCCCAGCATTTT. This sequence encodes CASSPWGDSNQPQHF.

This chain joins TRBV9 and TRBJ1-1; D is unresolved. Deletions cut 0 bases from V and 4 bases from J, with 7 bases between. Per the germline V gene, CDR1 is SGDLS and CDR2 is YYNGEE. This CDR3 contains 13 residues. Here the CDR3 DNA reads TGTGCCAGCAGCGTAGACCTAGTCACTGAAGCTTTCTTT. As protein: CASSVDLVTEAFF.

This chain joins TRBV28 and TRBJ1-2; a weak D match, TRBD1 (6 bases). CDR1 and CDR2 from the germline V gene are MDHEN and SYDVKM. The V and J ends lost 2 bases and 4 bases respectively, with 11 bases between them. CDR3 length equals 14 residues. The CDR3 bases are TGTGCCAGCAGTTTACCAGGGGCGGTCTATGGCTACACCTTC. Its protein is CASSLPGAVYGYTF.

The CDR3 DNA sequence: TGTGCCAGTACCCCAGGGGTTTCCTCTGGGGCCAACGTCCTGACTTTC. Translated: CASTPGVSSGANVLTF. V and J are TRBV19 and TRBJ2-6; weak D call: TRBD1 (6 bases). V lost 7 bases, J lost 0 bases, and 13 bases lay in between. The germline V gene has CDR1 LNHDA and CDR2 SQIVND (reference sequence). The CDR3 extends over 16 amino acids. The entire variable domain, with the rest obtained from reference TRBV19 and TRBJ2-6, is as follows: DGGITQSPKYLFRKEGQNVTLSCEQNLNHDAMYWYRQDPGQGLRLIYYSQIVNDFQKGDIAEGYSVSREKKESFPLTVTSAQKNPTAFYLCASTPGVSSGANVLTFGAGSRLTVL.

The J gene is TRBJ2-3, the V gene TRBV28, with 12 bases aligning to TRBD2. The CDR3 covers 17 residues. Per germline, CDR1 MDHEN and CDR2 SYDVKM. V gave up 4 bases and J gave up 1 base; unmatched junction bases: 6. This chain's CDR3 is CASSSLTSGGRTDTQYF. The CDR3 nucleotides are TGTGCCAGCAGTTCCTTGACTAGCGGGGGACGCACAGATACGCAGTATTTT.

The rearrangement uses TRBV6-5 and TRBJ1-5; a possible D gene is TRBD1 (6 bases). The V gene lost 4 bases and the J gene lost 3 bases, with 10 bases spanning the gap. Germline-derived CDR1 and CDR2 are MNHEY and SVGAGI. The CDR3 has 14 residues. CDR3 protein: CASSSDSLNQPQHF. The CDR3 DNA reads TGTGCCAGCAGTTCGGACAGCCTCAATCAGCCCCAGCATTTT.

As DNA, the CDR3 is TGTGCCAGCAGCCTCAATCAGCCCCAGCATTTT. Translating it yields CASSLNQPQHF. V gene TRBV5-8 combines with J gene TRBJ1-5; the D is unclear. The CDR3 runs 11 residues. Trimming stripped 4 bases from V and 3 bases from J, with 2 bases between. The V gene's germline CDR1 is SGHTS and CDR2 YDEGEE. Full variable domain (rest looked up from reference TRBV5-8 and TRBJ1-5): EAGVTQSPTHLIKTRGQQATLRCSPISGHTSVYWYQQALGLGLQFLLWYDEGEERNRGNFPPRFSGRQFPNYSSELNVNALELEDSALYLCASSLNQPQHFGDGTRLSIL.

This chain connects TRBV6-5 to TRBJ1-4, with D possibly being TRBD1 (6 bases). The length of the CDR3 is 12 residues. V lost 5 bases and J lost 8, with 9 bases in between. CDR1 and CDR2 (germline): MNHEY, SVGAGI. In DNA form, the CDR3 reads TGTGCCAGCAGTCGGGGGGGCGAAAAACTGTTTTTT. This translates into CASSRGGEKLFF.

The V and J genes are TRBV2 and TRBJ1-2, with D perhaps TRBD1 (5 bases). The V gene lost 5 bases and the J gene lost 8 bases, with 15 bases spanning the gap. CDR3 length: 13 residues. Germline V gene lookup returns CDR1 SNHLY and CDR2 FYNNEI. The CDR3 coding sequence is TGTGCCAGCAGTCCTGACAGAAAGGAAGGCTACACCTTC. Encoded protein: CASSPDRKEGYTF.

The V call is TRBV5-4, the J call TRBJ1-1; TRBD1 matches 8 bases. CDR3 length: 16 residues. Germline V gives CDR1 SGHNT, CDR2 YYREEE (reference sequence). Losses at the gene ends were 4 bases for V and 1 base for J; bases not matched to a gene: 9. CDR3 in DNA: TGTGCCAGCAGCCCCGAAGCAGGGGGCAGGAACACTGAAGCTTTCTTT. This encodes CASSPEAGGRNTEAFF.

This chain links TRBV18 with TRBJ2-1; D is uncertain. Trimming pared 3 bases from V and 0 bases from J, leaving 3 bases between. The germline CDR1 and CDR2 sequences are KGHSH and LQKENI. This CDR3 comprises 13 residues. For the CDR3, the DNA is TGTGCCAGCTCACCCAGCTCCTACAATGAGCAGTTCTTC. It encodes CASSPSSYNEQFF. Full variable domain (outside the CDR3, taken from reference TRBV18 and TRBJ2-1): NAGVMQNPRHLVRRRGQEARLRCSPMKGHSHVYWYRQLPEEGLKFMVYLQKENIIDESGMPKERFSAEFPKEGPSILRIQQVVRGDSAAYFCASSPSSYNEQFFGPGTRLTVL.